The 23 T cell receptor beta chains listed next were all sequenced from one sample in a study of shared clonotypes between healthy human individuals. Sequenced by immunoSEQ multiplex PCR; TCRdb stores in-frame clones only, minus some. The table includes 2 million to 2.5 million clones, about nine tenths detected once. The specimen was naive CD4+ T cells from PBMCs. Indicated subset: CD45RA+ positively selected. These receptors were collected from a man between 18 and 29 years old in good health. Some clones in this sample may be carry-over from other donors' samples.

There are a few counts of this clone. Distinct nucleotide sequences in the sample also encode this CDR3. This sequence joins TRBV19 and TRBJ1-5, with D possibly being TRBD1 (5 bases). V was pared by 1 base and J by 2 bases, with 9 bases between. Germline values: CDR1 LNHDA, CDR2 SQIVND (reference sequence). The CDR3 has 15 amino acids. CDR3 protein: CASSIGGGGNQPQHF. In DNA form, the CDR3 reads TGTGCCAGTAGTATAGGTGGAGGGGGCAATCAGCCCCAGCATTTT.

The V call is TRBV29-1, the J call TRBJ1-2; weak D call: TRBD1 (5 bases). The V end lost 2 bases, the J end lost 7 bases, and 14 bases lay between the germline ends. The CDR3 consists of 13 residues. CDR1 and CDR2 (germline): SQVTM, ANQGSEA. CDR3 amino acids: CSVESGGEGGYTF. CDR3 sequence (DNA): TGCAGCGTTGAAAGCGGAGGGGAAGGTGGCTACACCTTC. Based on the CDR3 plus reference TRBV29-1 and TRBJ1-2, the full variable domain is SAVISQKPSRDICQRGTSLTIQCQVDSQVTMMFWYRQQPGQSLTLIATANQGSEATYESGFVIDKFPISRPNLTFSTLTVSNMSPEDSSIYLCSVESGGEGGYTFGSGTRLTVV.

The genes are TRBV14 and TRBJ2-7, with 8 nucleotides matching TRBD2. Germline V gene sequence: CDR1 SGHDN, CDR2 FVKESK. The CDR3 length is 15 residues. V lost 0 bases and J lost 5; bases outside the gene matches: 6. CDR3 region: CASSQDLLAANEQYF. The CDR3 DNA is TGTGCCAGCAGCCAAGATCTACTAGCGGCCAACGAGCAGTACTTC.

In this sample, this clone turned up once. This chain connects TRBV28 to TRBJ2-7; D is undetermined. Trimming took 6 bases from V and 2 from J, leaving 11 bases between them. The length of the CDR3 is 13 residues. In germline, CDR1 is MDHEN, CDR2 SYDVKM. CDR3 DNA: TGTGCCAGCAGCCAGACACCCGCCTACGAGCAGTACTTC. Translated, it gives CASSQTPAYEQYF.

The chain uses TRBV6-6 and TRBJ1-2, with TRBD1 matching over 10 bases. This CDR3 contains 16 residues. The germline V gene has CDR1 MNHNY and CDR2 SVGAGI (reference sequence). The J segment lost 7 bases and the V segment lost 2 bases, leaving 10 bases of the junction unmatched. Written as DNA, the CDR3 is TGTGCCAGCAGTTACCCCTGGGACAGGGGTTATACTGGCTACACCTTC. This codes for CASSYPWDRGYTGYTF.

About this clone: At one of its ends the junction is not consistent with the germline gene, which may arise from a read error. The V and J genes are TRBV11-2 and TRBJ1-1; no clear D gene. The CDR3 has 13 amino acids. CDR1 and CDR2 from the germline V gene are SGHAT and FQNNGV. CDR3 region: CASSPHRLAERTW. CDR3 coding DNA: TGTGCCAGCAGCCCCCATCGCTTGGCGGAACGGACCTGG.

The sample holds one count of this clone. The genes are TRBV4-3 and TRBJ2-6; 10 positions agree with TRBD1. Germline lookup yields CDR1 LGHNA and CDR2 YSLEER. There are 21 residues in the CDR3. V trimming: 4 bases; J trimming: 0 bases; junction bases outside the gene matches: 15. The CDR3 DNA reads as TGCGCCAGCAGCCCCTCAGGAGGGGGACAGGGGAGGGACTCTGGGGCCAACGTCCTGACTTTC. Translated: CASSPSGGGQGRDSGANVLTF.

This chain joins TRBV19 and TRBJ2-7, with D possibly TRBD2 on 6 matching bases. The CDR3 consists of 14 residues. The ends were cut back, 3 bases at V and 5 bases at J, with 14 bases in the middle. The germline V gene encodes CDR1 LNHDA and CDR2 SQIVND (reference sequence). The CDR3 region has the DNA TGTGCCAGTAGTATCGCGGGGAGCCTCGACGAGCAGTACTTC. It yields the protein CASSIAGSLDEQYF.

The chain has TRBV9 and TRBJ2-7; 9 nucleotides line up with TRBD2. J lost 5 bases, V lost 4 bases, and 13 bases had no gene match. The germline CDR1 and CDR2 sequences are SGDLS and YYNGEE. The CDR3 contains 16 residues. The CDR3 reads CASSLRGGRVVDEQYF. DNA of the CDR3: TGTGCCAGCAGCCTCCGTGGCGGGAGGGTAGTTGACGAGCAGTACTTC.

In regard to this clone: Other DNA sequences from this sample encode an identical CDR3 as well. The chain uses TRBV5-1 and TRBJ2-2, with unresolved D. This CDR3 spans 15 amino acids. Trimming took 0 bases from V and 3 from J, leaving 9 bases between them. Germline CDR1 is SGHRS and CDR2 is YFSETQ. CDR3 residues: CASSLAVSDTGELFF. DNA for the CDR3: TGCGCCAGCAGCTTGGCGGTCTCCGACACCGGGGAGCTGTTTTTT.

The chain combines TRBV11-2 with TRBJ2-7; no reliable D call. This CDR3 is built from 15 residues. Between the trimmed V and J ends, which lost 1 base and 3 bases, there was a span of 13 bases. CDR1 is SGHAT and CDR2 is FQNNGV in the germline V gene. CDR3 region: CASSLAGGSLYEQYF. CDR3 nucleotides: TGTGCCAGCAGCTTAGCAGGCGGATCCCTCTACGAGCAGTACTTC.

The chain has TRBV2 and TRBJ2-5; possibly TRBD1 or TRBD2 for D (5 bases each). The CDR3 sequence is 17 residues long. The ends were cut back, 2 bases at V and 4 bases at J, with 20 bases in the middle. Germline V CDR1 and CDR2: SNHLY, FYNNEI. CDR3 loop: CASSEPDRGLLGETQYF. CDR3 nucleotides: TGTGCCAGCAGTGAACCCGATCGGGGCCTTTTGGGAGAGACCCAGTACTTC. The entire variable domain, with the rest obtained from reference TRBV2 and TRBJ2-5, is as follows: EPEVTQTPSHQVTQMGQEVILRCVPISNHLYFYWYRQILGQKVEFLVSFYNNEISEKSEIFDDQFSVERPDGSNFTLKIRSTKLEDSAMYFCASSEPDRGLLGETQYFGPGTRLLVL.

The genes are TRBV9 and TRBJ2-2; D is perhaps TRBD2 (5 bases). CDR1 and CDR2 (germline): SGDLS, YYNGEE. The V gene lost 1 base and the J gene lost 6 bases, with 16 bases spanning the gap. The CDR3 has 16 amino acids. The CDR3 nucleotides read TGTGCCAGCAGCGTAAGTTTGAGGGATGGGTCCGGGGAGCTGTTTTTT. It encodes CASSVSLRDGSGELFF. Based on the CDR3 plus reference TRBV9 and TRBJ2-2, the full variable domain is DSGVTQTPKHLITATGQRVTLRCSPRSGDLSVYWYQQSLDQGLQFLIQYYNGEERAKGNILERFSAQQFPDLHSELNLSSLELGDSALYFCASSVSLRDGSGELFFGEGSRLTVL.

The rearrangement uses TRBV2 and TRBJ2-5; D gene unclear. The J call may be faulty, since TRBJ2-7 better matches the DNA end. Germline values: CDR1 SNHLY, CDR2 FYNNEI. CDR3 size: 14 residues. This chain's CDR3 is CASSTREKSYEQYF. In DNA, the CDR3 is TGTGCCAGCAGTACGCGAGAGAAGTCCTACGAGCAGTACTTC.

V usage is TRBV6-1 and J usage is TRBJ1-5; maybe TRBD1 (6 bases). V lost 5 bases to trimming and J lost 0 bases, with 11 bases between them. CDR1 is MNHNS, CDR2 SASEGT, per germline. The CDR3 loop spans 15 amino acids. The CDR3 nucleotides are TGTGCCAGCAGTTTCGGACAGATTAGCAATCAGCCCCAGCATTTT. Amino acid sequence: CASSFGQISNQPQHF.

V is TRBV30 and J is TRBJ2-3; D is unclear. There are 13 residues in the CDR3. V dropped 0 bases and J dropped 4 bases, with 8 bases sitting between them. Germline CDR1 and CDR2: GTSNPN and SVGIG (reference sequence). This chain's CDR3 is CAWSVLGSDTQYF. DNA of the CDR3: TGTGCCTGGAGTGTTTTGGGCTCAGATACGCAGTATTTT. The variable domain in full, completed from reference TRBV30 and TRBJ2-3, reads SQTIHQWPATLVQPVGSPLSLECTVEGTSNPNLYWYRQAAGRGLQLLFYSVGIGQISSEVPQNLSASRPQDRQFILSSKKLLLSDSGFYLCAWSVLGSDTQYFGPGTRLTVL.

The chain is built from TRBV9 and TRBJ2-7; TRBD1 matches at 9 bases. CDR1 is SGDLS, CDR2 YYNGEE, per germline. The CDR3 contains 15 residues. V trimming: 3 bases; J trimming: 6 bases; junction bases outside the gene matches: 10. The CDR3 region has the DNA TGTGCCAGCAGCGCTGCCTCCGGGACAGGGAGCGAGCAGTACTTC. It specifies CASSAASGTGSEQYF.

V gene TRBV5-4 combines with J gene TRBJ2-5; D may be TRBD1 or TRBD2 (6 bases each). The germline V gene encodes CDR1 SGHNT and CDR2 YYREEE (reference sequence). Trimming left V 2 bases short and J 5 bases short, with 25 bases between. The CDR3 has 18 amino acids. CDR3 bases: TGTGCCAGCAGCTTATTCCGGAGGGGGGCAGGGGAAGGCGAGACCCAGTACTTC. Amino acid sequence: CASSLFRRGAGEGETQYF.

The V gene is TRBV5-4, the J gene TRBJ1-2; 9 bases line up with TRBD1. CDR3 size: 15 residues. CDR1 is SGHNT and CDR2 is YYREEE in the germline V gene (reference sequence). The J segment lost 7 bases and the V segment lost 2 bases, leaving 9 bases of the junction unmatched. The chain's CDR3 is CASSFPGQGNSGYTF. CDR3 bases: TGTGCCAGCAGCTTTCCGGGACAGGGAAACAGTGGCTACACCTTC.

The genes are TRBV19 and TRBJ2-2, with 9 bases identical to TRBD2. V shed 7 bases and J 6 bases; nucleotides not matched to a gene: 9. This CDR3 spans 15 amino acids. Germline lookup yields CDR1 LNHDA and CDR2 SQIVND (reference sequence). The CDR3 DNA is TGTGCCAGTATGTTGGCGGGAGGGCCCCCCGGGGAGCTGTTTTTT. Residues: CASMLAGGPPGELFF.

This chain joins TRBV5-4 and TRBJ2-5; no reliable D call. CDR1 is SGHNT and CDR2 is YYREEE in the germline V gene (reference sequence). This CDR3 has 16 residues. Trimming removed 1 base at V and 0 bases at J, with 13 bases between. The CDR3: CASSLSGDLYQETQYF. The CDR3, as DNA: TGTGCCAGCAGCTTGTCCGGAGACCTGTACCAAGAGACCCAGTACTTC.

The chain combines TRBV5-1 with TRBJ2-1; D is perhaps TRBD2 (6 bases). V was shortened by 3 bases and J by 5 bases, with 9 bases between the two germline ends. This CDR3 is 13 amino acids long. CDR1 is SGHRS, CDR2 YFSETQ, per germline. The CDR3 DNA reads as TGCGCCAGCAGCTCATGGAGGGACAATGAGCAGTTCTTC. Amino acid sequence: CASSSWRDNEQFF.

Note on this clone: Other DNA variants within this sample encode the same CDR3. Here the CDR3 DNA reads TGTGCCAGCTCACCAGGCGGGGGTGAAAAACTGTTTTTT. It translates to CASSPGGGEKLFF. The chain is built from TRBV18 and TRBJ1-4; possibly TRBD1 for D (5 bases). The CDR3 spans 13 residues. V lost 2 bases, J lost 7 bases, and 8 bases lay in between. Germline lookup yields CDR1 KGHSH and CDR2 LQKENI.